Listed here is a single T cell receptor beta chain. This record comes from a study of technical replicates of blood from several donors. The CDR3 sequence is 14 residues long. Trimming took 6 bases from V and 1 from J, leaving 13 bases between them. Germline-derived CDR1 and CDR2 are SGHTS and YDEGEE. TCRdb's copy holds only in-frame clones and misses some; the assay was immunoSEQ multiplex PCR. The data hold about 84,000 clones, with roughly 97% observed a single time. Input material: T cells isolated from PBMCs. This TCR was sampled from a human donor in good health. The chain links TRBV5-8 to TRBJ1-2; weak D call: TRBD1 (5 bases). For the CDR3, the DNA is TGTGCCAGCATCCAGGGAGGCAGTAACTATGGCTACACCTTC. Translation: CASIQGGSNYGYTF.